This TCR beta chain was documented in a study of CD4+ T cells in melanoma. This clone is termed medium-sized. Its antigen is unknown. The CDR3 sequence is 14 residues long. The V and J ends lost 2 bases and 7 bases respectively, with 15 bases between them. Germline V gene data show CDR1 as SGHRS and CDR2 as YFSETQ. Whole-study results and caveats: Diverse differentiation states were reported for melanoma neoantigen-specific CD4+ T cells. A reported correlation linked neoantigen-specific CD4+ T cells to CD8+, macrophage and B cell function.

Generated by immunoSEQ multiplex PCR, the TCRdb table keeps only in-frame clones and is missing some. This table holds about 14,000 clones, roughly two thirds found once. Input material: cells from a culture (not recorded whether cultured in vitro). The chain employs TRBV5-1 and TRBJ1-1; no reliable D call. This clonotype originated in a human donor with melanoma. CDR3 coding DNA: TGCGCCAGCAGCTTCGGTCGTCTTGGAGGTGAAGCTTTCTTT. Protein: CASSFGRLGGEAFF.